These 5 T cell receptor beta chains share one sample of origin, sequenced in a study of T cells in Graves' hyperthyroidism and ophthalmopathy. Amplified regions were TCR beta CDR3 sequences from RNA transcripts. HTBI primers were employed in a first-round RT-PCR of the TCR CDR3. TCRdb reprocessed the multiplex PCR reads via MiXCR and lists one record per CDR3 protein. The sample has 750,000 to 950,000 distinct CDR3 sequences, 35% to 40% seen once. Sequencing was done on a sample of blood. These receptors came from a man in his late teens or twenties with Graves' hyperthyroidism.

Comments on this clonotype: Given a much more abundant clone one base away, this may be a read error. The CDR3 sequence: CSVEWASGGAFF. The CDR3 nucleotides are TGCAGCGTTGAATGGGCCTCAGGTGGGGCTTTCTTT. The chain combines TRBV29-1 with TRBJ1-1; D gene ambiguous. Germline loops: CDR1 SQVTM, CDR2 ANQGSEA. The CDR3 spans 12 residues. V lost 2 bases to trimming and J lost 11 bases, with 15 bases between them.

With regard to this clonotype: A much larger clone sits a single nucleotide away, making a read error possible. Without the conserved terminal phenylalanine or tryptophan, this CDR3 likely stems from a read error. The rearrangement links TRBV29-1 to TRBJ1-1; D uncertain. The CDR3 is 12 residues long. V dropped 7 bases and J dropped 1 base, with 10 bases sitting between them. Germline-derived CDR1 and CDR2 are SQVTM and ANQGSEA. The CDR3 DNA sequence: TGCAGCGCCCTAGGACGGAACACTGAAGCTTTCCTT. Translating gives CSALGRNTEAFL.

The V gene is TRBV14, the J gene TRBJ1-1; TRBD1 matches at 7 bases. The CDR3 covers 17 residues. Trimming took 5 bases from V and 2 from J; bases not matched to a gene: 14. Per the germline V gene, CDR1 is SGHDN and CDR2 is FVKESK. The CDR3 region has the DNA TGTGCCAGCAGCGCCACCGCCGCACAGGGGCTCAACACTGAAGCTTTCTTT. Its translation is CASSATAAQGLNTEAFF. Full variable domain (rest looked up from reference TRBV14 and TRBJ1-1): EAGVTQFPSHSVIEKGQTVTLRCDPISGHDNLYWYRRVMGKEIKFLLHFVKESKQDESGMPNNRFLAERTGGTYSTLKVQPAELEDSGVYFCASSATAAQGLNTEAFFGQGTRLTVV.

This chain connects TRBV20-1 to TRBJ1-1; D perhaps matches TRBD1 (6 bases). The germline V gene has CDR1 DFQATT and CDR2 SNEGSKA (reference sequence). V was cut by 1 base and J by 2 bases, with 32 bases left in between. The CDR3 is made up of 21 amino acids. The CDR3 coding sequence is TGCAGTGCTAGAGTCCCTACCTGGTTACAGGGCGAATACCTGCTAAACACTGAAGCTTTCTTT. Encoded protein: CSARVPTWLQGEYLLNTEAFF.

V and J are TRBV3-1 and TRBJ1-3; D remains unclear. V was cut by 3 bases and J by 0 bases, with 6 bases left in between. The CDR3 contains 14 residues. Germline V CDR1 and CDR2: LGHDT, YNNKEL (reference sequence). DNA of the CDR3: TGTGCCAGCAGCCATAGAGGCTCTGGAAACACCATATATTTT. Translation: CASSHRGSGNTIYF.